A selection of T cell receptor beta chains follows, all from one sample in a study of OX40 agonist ivuxolimab in advanced cancers. Some clones are missing from TCRdb's copy, which holds only in-frame ones; the method was immunoSEQ multiplex PCR. The sample lists tens of thousands of clones, about 90% occurring once. Specimen: CD4+ or CD8+ T cells sorted from blood, collected in a trial of the OX40 agonist ivuxolimab. These receptors were obtained from an adult with an advanced solid tumor such as melanoma, head and neck, liver or kidney cancer. Both conserved end residues are part of each CDR3. D genes are given only for firm matches. The size field is filled for only some rows; it gives once, few, many or a size class.

J,D,V,size,CDR3,DNA
TRBJ1-6,.,TRBV30,.,CAWIRRDTYNSPLHF,TGTGCCTGGATTAGACGGGATACTTATAATTCACCCCTCCACTTT
TRBJ2-2,TRBD2,TRBV5-1,.,CASSLDRSSGINTGELFF,TGCGCCAGCAGTTTGGACCGATCTAGCGGGATTAACACCGGGGAGCTGTTTTTT
TRBJ2-7,.,TRBV18,.,CASSRQTYEQYF,TGTGCCAGCTCACGACAGACCTACGAGCAGTACTTC
TRBJ2-7,.,TRBV7-7,.,CASSPSGVAYEQYF,TGTGCCAGCAGCCCCAGCGGTGTCGCGTACGAGCAGTACTTC
TRBJ2-1,TRBD2,TRBV28,.,CASSLLTSGIWNEQFF,TGTGCCAGCAGTTTACTCACTAGCGGCATCTGGAATGAGCAGTTCTTC
TRBJ2-7,TRBD2,TRBV5-1,few,CASSPSGATYEQYF,TGCGCCAGCAGCCCTAGCGGGGCTACCTACGAGCAGTACTTC
TRBJ2-7,.,TRBV6-5,.,CASSKDGQAHEQYF,TGTGCCAGCAGTAAGGACGGTCAGGCGCACGAGCAGTACTTC
TRBJ2-7,TRBD1,TRBV6-5,.,CASSPTGQGLYEQYF,TGTGCCAGCAGTCCGACCGGACAGGGACTTTACGAGCAGTACTTC
TRBJ2-1,TRBD2,TRBV7-2,.,CASSNWAAGVVGEQFF,TGTGCCAGCAGCAACTGGGCAGCGGGAGTGGTGGGGGAGCAGTTCTTC
TRBJ2-2,.,TRBV28,.,CASARGAGELFF,TGTGCCAGCGCTCGTGGGGCCGGGGAGCTGTTTTTT
TRBJ2-5,TRBD2,TRBV19,.,CASSVGLAGLEETQYF,TGTGCCAGTAGTGTGGGACTAGCGGGATTAGAAGAGACCCAGTACTTC
TRBJ1-5,.,TRBV5-1,.,CASSLGGSQPQHF,TGCGCCAGCAGCTTGGGGGGGAGTCAGCCCCAGCATTTT
TRBJ1-2,.,TRBV19,.,CASSKEMGYGYTF,TGTGCCAGTAGTAAAGAAATGGGCTATGGCTACACCTTC
TRBJ1-4,TRBD1,TRBV6-5,.,CASRPDRLNEKLFF,TGTGCCAGCAGACCGGACAGGCTGAATGAAAAACTGTTTTTT
TRBJ2-2,TRBD2,TRBV10-3,.,CAISVASGTNTGELFF,TGTGCCATCAGTGTGGCTAGCGGGACTAACACCGGGGAGCTGTTTTTT
TRBJ1-5,TRBD1,TRBV19,once,CASSIDRGDNQPQHF,TGTGCCAGTAGTATAGACAGGGGGGACAATCAGCCCCAGCATTTT
TRBJ2-1,TRBD2,TRBV2,.,CANSRLAGGPNEQFF,TGTGCCAACTCCCGACTAGCGGGAGGCCCTAATGAGCAGTTCTTC
TRBJ2-1,.,TRBV15,.,CATSRVGELNEQFF,TGTGCCACCAGCAGAGTCGGTGAATTGAATGAGCAGTTCTTC
TRBJ2-1,TRBD2,TRBV11-3,.,CASSSGGREGTYNEQFF,TGTGCCAGCAGCTCCGGGGGGCGGGAGGGCACTTACAATGAGCAGTTCTTC
TRBJ2-5,TRBD2,TRBV11-1,.,CASSPTSGSREETQYF,TGTGCCAGCAGCCCGACTAGCGGGAGCCGGGAAGAGACCCAGTACTTC
TRBJ2-5,.,TRBV6-5,.,CASSPFEETQYF,TGTGCCAGCAGCCCTTTTGAAGAGACCCAGTACTTC
TRBJ2-1,.,TRBV5-1,.,CASSLEGVVNEQFF,TGCGCCAGCAGCTTGGAAGGGGTGGTAAATGAGCAGTTCTTC
TRBJ2-1,.,TRBV5-1,.,CASSLGTAPDKSYNEQFF,TGCGCCAGCAGCTTGGGAACGGCACCAGACAAATCATACAATGAGCAGTTCTTC
TRBJ2-5,TRBD1,TRBV7-9,.,CASRPAGGETQYF,TGTGCCAGCAGGCCTGCAGGGGGAGAGACCCAGTACTTC
TRBJ2-5,.,TRBV4-2,.,CASSQASRGITGETQYF,TGTGCCAGCAGCCAAGCTTCGCGGGGAATCACTGGGGAGACCCAGTACTTC
TRBJ2-7,TRBD1,TRBV18,.,CASSSRDRGLYEQYF,TGTGCCAGCTCATCCCGGGACAGGGGGCTTTACGAGCAGTACTTC
TRBJ2-2,.,TRBV19,.,CASSMVPTGELFF,TGTGCCAGTAGTATGGTCCCAACCGGGGAGCTGTTTTTT
TRBJ2-2,TRBD2,TRBV19,.,CASSRTSGYTGELFF,TGTGCCAGTAGTCGGACTAGCGGCTACACCGGGGAGCTGTTTTTT
TRBJ2-1,TRBD2,TRBV19,.,CASSEVSGSGNEQFF,TGTGCCAGTAGTGAGGTTAGCGGGAGTGGGAATGAGCAGTTCTTC
TRBJ2-7,TRBD2,TRBV28,.,CASRPGLVDYEQYF,TGTGCCAGCCGACCGGGACTAGTAGACTACGAGCAGTACTTC
TRBJ2-1,.,TRBV7-9,.,CAGSLYRSVVPEQFF,TGTGCCGGCAGCTTATACCGCTCCGTTGTACCTGAGCAGTTCTTC
TRBJ1-2,.,TRBV2,.,CASSEFGGGYGYTF,TGTGCCAGCAGTGAATTCGGGGGTGGCTATGGCTACACCTTC
TRBJ2-1,TRBD2,TRBV7-3,.,CASSEAAGSSYNEQFF,TGTGCCAGCTCGGAGGCAGCGGGATCTTCCTACAATGAGCAGTTCTTC
TRBJ2-2,TRBD2,TRBV2,.,CASRPGLGNTGELFF,TGTGCCAGCCGACCGGGACTAGGGAACACCGGGGAGCTGTTTTTT
TRBJ2-5,TRBD2,TRBV5-1,.,CASSFNGAGGGETQYF,TGCGCCAGCAGCTTTAACGGGGCGGGAGGTGGAGAGACCCAGTACTTC
TRBJ1-2,.,TRBV21-1,.,CAYVTEGGYYGYTF,TGTGCCTACGTTACCGAAGGGGGCTACTATGGCTACACCTTC
TRBJ1-1,.,TRBV6-5,.,CASSYRGMNTEAFF,TGTGCCAGCAGTTATCGGGGGATGAACACTGAAGCTTTCTTT
TRBJ2-1,.,TRBV7-9,.,CASSPGGSSYNEQFF,TGTGCCAGCAGCCCCGGAGGGAGCTCCTACAATGAGCAGTTCTTC
TRBJ1-1,.,TRBV5-1,.,CASSLGSSGLSTEAFF,TGCGCCAGCAGCTTGGGCAGCTCGGGGTTGAGCACTGAAGCTTTCTTT
TRBJ1-5,.,TRBV19,.,CASSIGRGPGNQPQHF,TGTGCCAGTAGTATCGGGCGGGGTCCAGGCAATCAGCCCCAGCATTTT
TRBJ1-1,.,TRBV2,.,CASSWVFDTEAFF,TGTGCCAGCAGTTGGGTTTTTGACACTGAAGCTTTCTTT
TRBJ1-2,TRBD1,TRBV4-1,.,CASSQANRGSYGYTF,TGCGCCAGCAGCCAGGCCAACAGGGGGAGCTATGGCTACACCTTC
TRBJ1-2,.,TRBV5-5,few,CASGGQNGYTF,TGTGCCAGCGGGGGGCAGAATGGCTACACCTTC
TRBJ2-7,.,TRBV1,.,CTSRGRSYEQYF,TGCACCTCCCGGGGCCGCTCCTACGAGCAGTACTTC
TRBJ1-1,TRBD1,TRBV4-1,.,CASSQARGGQAEAFF,TGCGCCAGCAGCCAAGCGCGGGGGGGACAGGCTGAAGCTTTCTTT
TRBJ2-1,TRBD2,TRBV5-4,.,CASSTPPGTSANEQFF,TGTGCCAGCAGCACTCCCCCGGGGACTAGCGCCAATGAGCAGTTCTTC
TRBJ2-1,.,TRBV29-1,.,CSVSWSLSYNEQFF,TGCAGCGTGTCGTGGAGCCTCTCCTACAATGAGCAGTTCTTC
TRBJ2-1,TRBD2,TRBV28,.,CASSEGLAGVRAYNEQFF,TGTGCCAGCAGTGAGGGACTAGCGGGAGTTCGGGCTTACAATGAGCAGTTCTTC
TRBJ1-2,.,TRBV6-5,.,CASSYLLQGSPSGYTF,TGTGCCAGCAGTTACCTCCTACAGGGTTCCCCCAGTGGCTACACCTTC
TRBJ1-1,.,TRBV6-1,few,CASSPQGFLSTEAFF,TGTGCCAGCAGTCCTCAAGGGTTTTTGAGCACTGAAGCTTTCTTT
TRBJ2-7,TRBD1,TRBV5-1,few,CASSLGQGFEQYF,TGCGCCAGCAGCTTGGGACAGGGGTTCGAGCAGTACTTC
TRBJ2-5,TRBD2,TRBV10-3,.,CATGLAVGKETQYF,TGTGCCACCGGACTAGCGGTTGGCAAAGAGACCCAGTACTTC
TRBJ1-1,.,TRBV30,once,CAWSVLEGRGGPEAFF,TGTGCCTGGAGTGTACTCGAAGGACGAGGGGGGCCTGAAGCTTTCTTT
TRBJ2-1,TRBD1,TRBV5-4,.,CASSLLSGTVINEQFF,TGTGCCAGCAGTCTTCTCTCCGGGACAGTAATTAATGAGCAGTTCTTC
TRBJ1-4,.,TRBV27,.,CASSLEVNEKLFF,TGTGCCAGCAGTTTAGAAGTAAATGAAAAACTGTTTTTT
TRBJ2-5,.,TRBV19,.,CASSIVLGETQYF,TGTGCCAGTAGTATAGTATTGGGAGAGACCCAGTACTTC
TRBJ1-5,.,TRBV18,.,CASSPQSLNQPQHF,TGTGCCAGCTCACCACAGTCCCTCAATCAGCCCCAGCATTTT
TRBJ2-5,.,TRBV5-1,.,CASSLAGLQETQYF,TGCGCCAGCAGCTTGGCAGGCCTCCAAGAGACCCAGTACTTC
TRBJ2-7,TRBD2,TRBV28,.,CASSPGGGGLYEQYF,TGTGCCAGCAGCCCCGGGGGGGGAGGACTCTACGAGCAGTACTTC